Sequencing of this TCR beta chain was carried out in a study of cytomegalovirus exposure and HLA in healthy donors. Study-level points and caveats: Whilst most TCR sequences proved rare, a subset of public TCRs occurred across many donors.

Points on this clone: Its antigen is unidentified.

There are 18 residues in the CDR3. Looked up from germline, CDR1 is SEHNR and CDR2 is FQNEAQ (reference sequence). Trimming cost V 0 bases and J 2 bases, with 17 bases left between them. Produced via immunoSEQ multiplex PCR; TCRdb's table is partial and in-frame only. The sample contains 180,000 or so clones, roughly 84% of which appear only once. This TCR was sampled from a woman aged 25-40 years in good health and CMV-seropositive. The sample taken for sequencing was PBMCs. The chain couples TRBV7-9 to TRBJ2-1; a possible D gene is TRBD2 (6 bases). DNA of the CDR3: TGTGCCAGCAGCTTAGCGTCGGGCGGGAACACTCCCTACAATGAGCAGTTCTTC. Its translation is CASSLASGGNTPYNEQFF.